What follows is one T cell receptor beta chain and its context. The specificity of this receptor is unknown. The record has no base qualities; no much larger clone is one base away. These data are taken from a study of Tregs in tolerant kidney transplant recipients (dated by TCRdb to between 2019 and 2020). In terms of the full investigation: Other Treg samples came from an approximately 3-day mixed lymphocyte reaction with belatacept, some followed by an approximately five-day donor restimulation, before sorting recipient CD4+CD25+CD127- cells. Antibodies distinguished recipient from donor cells when sorting primary belatacept mixed lymphocyte reaction cultures. The study applied TCRbeta sequencing to find donor-specific regulatory T cells before combined kidney and bone marrow transplantation and then followed those same cells after transplant. Several methods of expanding Tregs specific for an allogeneic donor were compared by TCRbeta repertoire sequencing in a few healthy controls.

Genomic DNA was extracted from sorted cells with the QIAGEN DNeasy Blood and Tissue Kit for TCRbeta CDR3 sequencing. High-throughput TCRbeta CDR3 sequencing, which included PCR amplification with bias correction and internal controls, was done commercially through immunoSEQ. The original methods were these. Unique productive TCRbeta sequences were defined by CDR3 nucleotide sequence where primers matched, otherwise by CDR3 amino acid sequence with Vbeta and Jbeta genes. Donor-reactive sequences were defined as at least 5-fold expanded in CFSE-low cells versus unstimulated cells, with frequency of at least 0.01% in CFSE-low cells. Repertoire divergence was quantified by Jensen-Shannon divergence using the top 100 TCRbeta sequences ranked by frequency. When a sample had multiple sequencing runs, each run was corrected for sorting error separately and the runs were then pooled. TCRdb's version of the immuneACCESS table is confined to in-frame rearrangements and falls short of the full clone set. An unresolved V gene accounts for under half of the shortfall where checked; the remainder is of unknown origin. The DNA gave D and trimming, while V, J and clone size come from that table. This sample comprises more than 30,000 clones, about 79% of them detected only once. Approximately 2.1% of the sample is held by the ten biggest clonotypes.

Blood from healthy controls was obtained either as purchased buffy coats or from healthy volunteers. Healthy control blood was processed to PBMCs by Ficoll density gradient and cryopreserved, and patient PBMCs were collected before and after transplant. The germline V gene (reference sequence) yields LNHNV for CDR1 and YYDKDF for CDR2. V is reduced by 0 bases and J by 0 bases, leaving a spacing of 12 bases between them. From its cysteine to its phenylalanine, the CDR3 spans 16 amino acids. Solely the CDR3 DNA is kept, with 48 bases framed from the first base. The full study reports these points: The most biologically relevant and donor-specific TCRbeta repertoire appeared to be identified by expanding Tregs with activated donor B cells. The study was limited by small patient numbers, and the findings need validation in larger populations and under other immunosuppression protocols. Biological reproducibility was not examined directly, but technical replication error appeared to be minimal.

Rearrangement joined TRBV15 to TRBJ2-7; the D gene remains uncertain. This TCR derives from a human donor in good health. Input material: Tregs from blood cultured with allogeneic cells. The sequenced DNA is TGTGCCACCAGCAGAGATGCCGGAACGAACTCCTACGAGCAGTACTTC. Its translation is CATSRDAGTNSYEQYF.